The next 24 T cell receptor beta chains were all read from a single sample in a study of pediatric ulcerative colitis. Generated by immunoSEQ multiplex PCR, the TCRdb table keeps only in-frame clones and is missing some. The data contain about 4,600 clones, more than 90% of them seen just once; the ten biggest clones take up about 1.1%. Input material: blood. The receptors derive from a boy aged 10-17 years who was a control in a study of pediatric ulcerative colitis.

The chain couples TRBV7-2 to TRBJ2-3; possibly TRBD2 for D (7 bases). From germline, CDR1 is SGHTA and CDR2 FQGNSA. This CDR3 comprises 13 residues. The V end was cut by 5 bases, the J end by 9 bases, with 15 bases between. CDR3 loop: CASSQGGGNTQYF. CDR3 nucleotide sequence: TGTGCCAGCAGCCAAGGGGGGGGTAACACGCAGTATTTT.

V usage is TRBV18 and J usage is TRBJ2-3, with D hard to call. Trimming took off 3 bases at V and 0 bases at J, with 10 bases between the two ends. CDR3 length: 15 amino acids. CDR1 is KGHSH and CDR2 is LQKENI in the germline V gene. The CDR3 region has the DNA TGTGCCAGCTCACCCAAAGGTCATAGCACAGATACGCAGTATTTT. The encoded protein is CASSPKGHSTDTQYF.

The rearrangement uses TRBV6-1 and TRBJ1-1; no clear D gene. Germline lookup yields CDR1 MNHNS and CDR2 SASEGT. V was pared by 6 bases and J by 1 base, with 9 bases between. This CDR3 region has 13 residues. The CDR3 coding sequence is TGTGCCAGCAGCGCTAGTTGGAACACTGAAGCTTTCTTT. Encoded protein: CASSASWNTEAFF.

This clone was recorded only once. The chain links TRBV9 to TRBJ1-3; 7 positions agree with TRBD1. The CDR3 contains 15 residues. V shed 4 bases, J shed 2 bases, and the junction held 6 bases outside the gene matches. The V gene's germline CDR1 is SGDLS and CDR2 YYNGEE. CDR3 region: CASSLGTVAGNTIYF. CDR3 in DNA: TGTGCCAGCAGCCTTGGGACAGTCGCTGGAAACACCATATATTTT.

This sequence joins TRBV5-8 and TRBJ2-3; 14 nucleotides align to TRBD2. J lost 3 bases, V lost 0 bases, and 3 bases had no gene match. Germline CDR1 reads SGHTS; CDR2 reads YDEGEE. The CDR3 loop spans 17 amino acids. CDR3 loop: CASSLETSGRVTDTQYF. The DNA for the CDR3 is TGTGCCAGCAGCTTGGAGACTAGCGGGAGGGTAACAGATACGCAGTATTTT.

V gene TRBV27 combines with J gene TRBJ1-3; 9 nucleotides agree with TRBD1. The V gene end was trimmed by 4 bases and the J gene end by 8 bases; junction bases not matched to a gene: 6. Germline loops: CDR1 MNHEY, CDR2 SMNVEV (reference sequence). The CDR3 is 14 amino acids. The chain's CDR3 is CASSWSDRGDTIYF. In DNA, the CDR3 is TGTGCCAGCAGTTGGTCGGACAGGGGCGACACCATATATTTT.

The V and J genes are TRBV11-2 and TRBJ2-5; no clear D gene. The germline CDR1 and CDR2 sequences are SGHAT and FQNNGV. The germline V and J ends were trimmed by 5 bases and 1 base, with 8 bases remaining between them. The CDR3 extends over 13 amino acids. CDR3 residues: CASSPGVQETQYF. CDR3 in DNA: TGTGCCAGCAGCCCTGGTGTCCAAGAGACCCAGTACTTC.

This clone showed up just once. The genes are TRBV25-1 and TRBJ2-2; the D gene is possibly TRBD2 (6 bases). The CDR3 has 16 residues. Germline CDR1 reads MGHDK; CDR2 reads SYGVNS. Trimming removed 6 bases from V and 0 bases from J, with 14 bases in between. The CDR3 protein is CASRFAGTANTGELFF. CDR3 nucleotides: TGTGCCAGCAGATTTGCCGGGACTGCGAACACCGGGGAGCTGTTTTTT.

V usage is TRBV4-2 and J usage is TRBJ2-5, with 10 nucleotides matching TRBD2. Germline V lookup: CDR1 LGHNA, CDR2 YNFKEQ. V lost 4 bases and J lost 6; bases outside the gene matches: 11. The CDR3 loop spans 16 amino acids. CDR3: CASSRTSSGSGKTQYF. For the CDR3, the DNA is TGTGCCAGCAGCCGGACCTCTAGCGGGAGTGGGAAGACCCAGTACTTC.

This clone was picked up a small number of times. The chain has TRBV4-1 and TRBJ1-1; D uncertain. V was trimmed by 4 bases and J by 0 bases, leaving 9 bases between them. Germline V gene sequence: CDR1 MGHRA, CDR2 YSYEKL. The CDR3 sequence is 14 residues long. CDR3 bases: TGCGCCAGCAGCCCGGCCCTTTTGAACACTGAAGCTTTCTTT. Translated, it gives CASSPALLNTEAFF.

The V gene is TRBV19, the J gene TRBJ1-1; 7 positions match TRBD1. The V segment lost 7 bases and the J segment 2 bases; nucleotides outside the gene matches: 13. The germline V gene encodes CDR1 LNHDA and CDR2 SQIVND (reference sequence). The CDR3 sequence is 16 residues long. The CDR3 DNA reads TGTGCCAGTACCTCGATCGGGGGACAGCGAAACACTGAAGCTTTCTTT. Its translation: CASTSIGGQRNTEAFF.

The V call is TRBV30, the J call TRBJ2-3; 9 bases agree with TRBD2. The CDR3 sequence is 15 residues long. CDR1 GTSNPN and CDR2 SVGIG come from the germline V gene (reference sequence). With V trimmed by 4 bases and J by 2 bases, 7 bases remained unmatched. CDR3 coding DNA: TGTGCCTGGACCGGACTAGCGCCCTCCACAGATACGCAGTATTTT. It is translated as CAWTGLAPSTDTQYF.

This clone was detected once. The chain carries TRBV13 and TRBJ2-1, with TRBD2 matching 11 bases. With V trimmed by 5 bases and J by 5 bases, 11 bases remained unmatched. From germline, CDR1 is PRHDT and CDR2 FYEKMQ (reference sequence). This CDR3 is built from 17 residues. CDR3 sequence (DNA): TGTGCCAGCAGCCCCTACTCCGGGACTAGCGGCCACAATGAGCAGTTCTTC. This translates into CASSPYSGTSGHNEQFF.

The gene calls are TRBV11-3 and TRBJ2-3, with D unclear. The CDR3 covers 13 residues. V lost 1 base, J lost 5 bases, and 7 bases lay in between. Germline V gene sequence: CDR1 SGHNT, CDR2 YENEEA. In nucleotides, the CDR3 is TGTGCCAGCAGCTTAGGGGTCGGAGATACGCAGTATTTT. Protein product: CASSLGVGDTQYF.

The count of this clone is one. The chain couples TRBV5-1 to TRBJ2-3; D gene uncertain. This CDR3 region has 12 residues. Germline V gene data show CDR1 as SGHRS and CDR2 as YFSETQ. The V gene lost 1 base and the J gene lost 5 bases, with 5 bases spanning the gap. CDR3 DNA sequence: TGCGCCAGCAGCTTGTTGGGAGATACGCAGTATTTT. Its protein is CASSLLGDTQYF.

This chain links TRBV6-5 with TRBJ1-4; the D gene is possibly TRBD1 (6 bases). Germline V gene lookup returns CDR1 MNHEY and CDR2 SVGAGI. The CDR3 is made up of 15 amino acids. With 2 bases removed from V and 8 bases from J, the gap between germline ends came to 15 bases. CDR3 loop: CASSYLYRENEKLFF. The CDR3 bases are TGTGCCAGCAGTTACCTATACAGGGAGAACGAAAAACTGTTTTTT.

V and J are TRBV18 and TRBJ1-2; a weak D match, TRBD1 (5 bases). The V end was cut by 1 base, the J end by 4 bases, with 13 bases between. CDR1 is KGHSH and CDR2 is LQKENI in the germline V gene. The CDR3 consists of 15 residues. DNA of the CDR3: TGTGCCAGCTCACCACAGGACACGGCCGGCTATGGCTACACCTTC. Its protein product is CASSPQDTAGYGYTF.

The rearrangement links TRBV7-3 to TRBJ1-1, with 9 positions matching TRBD1. CDR3 size: 13 residues. Germline assignment: CDR1 SGHTA and CDR2 FQGTGA. Losses at the gene ends were 5 bases for V and 7 bases for J; bases not matched to a gene: 5. CDR3 nucleotides: TGTGCCAGCAGCCAACAGGGGGCGGATGAAGCTTTCTTT. This gives the protein CASSQQGADEAFF.

Only one count was recorded for this clone. This rearrangement joins TRBV12-5 to TRBJ2-1; 11 bases line up with TRBD1. CDR1 is LGHNT and CDR2 is FRNRAP in the germline V gene. After removal of 5 bases from V and 5 bases from J, the junction contained 5 bases not matched to a gene. The CDR3 is 15 amino acids. The DNA of the CDR3 is TGTGCTAGTGGTCCGGGACAGGGGGTCAACAATGAGCAGTTCTTC. Its translation: CASGPGQGVNNEQFF.

CDR3 sequence reads: CASSPTSGRAVEQFF. As DNA, the CDR3 is TGCGCCAGCAGCCCTACTAGCGGGAGGGCGGTTGAGCAGTTCTTC. V usage is TRBV4-3 and J usage is TRBJ2-1, with 13 bases matching TRBD2. Germline CDR1 is LGHNA and CDR2 is YSLEER. The CDR3 has 15 residues. The junction had 6 bases not matched to a gene; V was cut back by 4 bases and J by 9 bases.

V gene TRBV29-1 combines with J gene TRBJ2-2; D possibly corresponds to TRBD1 (6 bases). The CDR3 covers 14 residues. The V end lost 5 bases, the J end lost 1 base, and 11 bases lay between the germline ends. The germline gives CDR1 SQVTM, CDR2 ANQGSEA. The CDR3 loop reads CSVRTELNTGELFF. In nucleotides, the CDR3 is TGCAGCGTTCGGACAGAATTGAACACCGGGGAGCTGTTTTTT.

This sequence joins TRBV7-6 and TRBJ2-5, with D perhaps matching TRBD2 (5 bases). Trimming removed 1 base at V and 5 bases at J, with 20 bases between. Germline V gene lookup returns CDR1 SGHVS and CDR2 FNYEAQ. The CDR3 extends over 17 amino acids. Here the CDR3 reads CASSLGRDGLPGETQYF. DNA of the CDR3: TGTGCCAGCAGCTTAGGACGGGATGGACTTCCGGGGGAGACCCAGTACTTC.

The rearrangement links TRBV29-1 to TRBJ2-1; D is possibly TRBD1 or TRBD2 (6 bases each). Germline CDR1 and CDR2: SQVTM and ANQGSEA. This CDR3 comprises 11 residues. The V end lost 6 bases, the J end lost 6 bases, and 9 bases lay between the germline ends. The CDR3: CSVEGGNEQFF. The CDR3 bases are TGCAGCGTGGAGGGGGGCAATGAGCAGTTCTTC.

The rearrangement links TRBV27 to TRBJ1-1; TRBD1 matches at 7 bases. Germline values: CDR1 MNHEY, CDR2 SMNVEV (reference sequence). J lost 2 bases, V lost 0 bases, and 6 bases had no gene match. This CDR3 contains 16 residues. CDR3 in amino acids: CASSLSGQNGNTEAFF. The CDR3 DNA is TGTGCCAGCAGTTTATCGGGACAGAACGGAAACACTGAAGCTTTCTTT.